This T cell receptor (beta chain) was identified in a study of blood T cell repertoires in COVID-19. CDR3 length equals 15 residues. Germline V gene sequence: CDR1 SGHAT, CDR2 FQNNGV. The V gene lost 5 bases and the J gene lost 1 base, with 14 bases spanning the gap. Using immunoSEQ multiplex PCR, the repertoire was profiled, and TCRdb retains in-frame clones only, with some absent. The repertoire consists of about 46,000 clones, with 70% to 90% occurring once and the leading ten covering around 3.3%. This clone is large (0.1 to 1%) within its sample. The origin of this receptor is a woman in her forties or fifties who had recovered from COVID-19. Input material: PBMCs or T cells enriched from blood (not recorded which). The V and J genes are TRBV11-2 and TRBJ1-2; D is possibly TRBD1 (6 bases). Here the CDR3 DNA reads TGTGCCAGCAGCCTAGGGACAACTTATAACTATGGCTACACCTTC. Its protein is CASSLGTTYNYGYTF.